These 20 T cell receptor beta chains originate from one sample sequenced in a study of Ad26.COV2.S vaccination and SARS-CoV-2 variants. TCRdb's copy holds only in-frame clones and misses some; the assay was immunoSEQ multiplex PCR. This sample has more than 120,000 clones, with around 86% found just once. The specimen was peripheral blood, collected after recovery from COVID-19. Receptors originate from a human donor who had recovered from COVID-19.

This chain links TRBV6-5 with TRBJ2-1; D gene ambiguous. The germline gives CDR1 MNHEY, CDR2 SVGAGI. The CDR3 runs to 11 residues. V was trimmed by 9 bases and J by 7 bases, leaving 10 bases between them. CDR3 nucleotide sequence: TGTGCCAGTAGACTCGCTAATGAGCAGTTCTTC. As protein: CASRLANEQFF.

The chain uses TRBV5-8 and TRBJ2-7; D is possibly TRBD1 (6 bases). V lost 3 bases to trimming and J lost 3 bases, with 10 bases between them. There are 13 residues in the CDR3. Germline values: CDR1 SGHTS, CDR2 YDEGEE. CDR3 bases: TGTGCCAGCAGCTCCCGGGACAACTACGAGCAGTACTTC. Translated: CASSSRDNYEQYF.

The gene calls are TRBV5-8 and TRBJ1-1; no firm D call. Germline V gene data show CDR1 as SGHTS and CDR2 as YDEGEE. The CDR3 has 14 amino acids. V lost 0 bases and J 2 bases, leaving 8 bases between the germline ends. CDR3 loop: CASSLALYNTEAFF. The DNA of the CDR3 is TGTGCCAGCAGCTTGGCTCTTTATAACACTGAAGCTTTCTTT.

The rearrangement joins TRBV7-2 to TRBJ2-7; a weak D match, TRBD1 (6 bases). CDR3 length: 15 amino acids. V gave up 5 bases and J gave up 7 bases, with 21 bases separating them. Germline V gene lookup returns CDR1 SGHTA and CDR2 FQGNSA. The CDR3 DNA reads as TGTGCCAGCAGCGTCGTCGGACAGCCGACGGGAGAGCAGTACTTC. This encodes CASSVVGQPTGEQYF.

The V call is TRBV14, the J call TRBJ2-7, with D tentatively TRBD2 (5 bases). The V and J ends lost 0 bases and 5 bases respectively, with 8 bases between them. The CDR3 runs to 13 residues. Germline-derived CDR1 and CDR2 are SGHDN and FVKESK. As DNA, the CDR3 is TGTGCCAGCAGCCAAGATCTCGGGAACGAGCAGTACTTC. Its protein is CASSQDLGNEQYF.

V gene TRBV30 combines with J gene TRBJ2-1; no clear D gene. The CDR3 runs 11 residues. The V and J ends lost 0 bases and 9 bases respectively, with 6 bases between them. In germline, CDR1 is GTSNPN, CDR2 SVGIG (reference sequence). The CDR3 DNA sequence: TGTGCCTGGAGTGTAGAGTTTGAGCAGTTCTTC. This gives the protein CAWSVEFEQFF.

The rearrangement uses TRBV5-6 and TRBJ2-7; possible D gene TRBD1, 6 bases. V was shortened by 3 bases and J by 5 bases, with 15 bases between the two germline ends. This CDR3 comprises 14 residues. Per the germline V gene, CDR1 is SGHDT and CDR2 is YYEEEE. CDR3 residues: CASSSKTGLDEQYF. The CDR3 bases are TGTGCCAGCAGCTCCAAAACAGGGTTGGACGAGCAGTACTTC.

This clone was seen only once. This chain uses TRBV12-5 with TRBJ2-1; D is unclear. Germline lookup yields CDR1 LGHNT and CDR2 FRNRAP. With 2 bases removed from V and 8 bases from J, the gap between germline ends came to 13 bases. CDR3 length: 14 residues. The CDR3 loop is CASGLTLRSDEQFF. In DNA, the CDR3 is TGTGCTAGTGGTTTGACGCTACGATCGGATGAGCAGTTCTTC. The variable domain in full, completed from reference TRBV12-5 and TRBJ2-1, reads DARVTQTPRHKVTEMGQEVTMRCQPILGHNTVFWYRQTMMQGLELLAYFRNRAPLDDSGMPKDRFSAEMPDATLATLKIQPSEPRDSAVYFCASGLTLRSDEQFFGPGTRLTVL.

This clone appeared a few times. The chain carries TRBV2 and TRBJ1-5; 9 positions match TRBD1. Germline CDR1 is SNHLY and CDR2 is FYNNEI. Trimming took 5 bases from V and 4 from J; bases not matched to a gene: 6. The CDR3 is 15 residues long. In nucleotides, the CDR3 is TGTGCCAGCAGTCGACAGGGGGTTCTTAATCAGCCCCAGCATTTT. Translation gives CASSRQGVLNQPQHF.

CDR3 residues: CASSLVDRTLTETQYF. The CDR3, as DNA: TGTGCCAGCAGCTTGGTGGACAGGACTCTTACGGAGACCCAGTACTTC. The chain uses TRBV5-6 and TRBJ2-5; TRBD1 matches at 7 bases. The CDR3 is made up of 16 amino acids. From germline, CDR1 is SGHDT and CDR2 YYEEEE. The V gene end was trimmed by 0 bases and the J gene end by 5 bases; junction bases not matched to a gene: 10.

The chain employs TRBV28 and TRBJ1-6, with D unresolved. The V end lost 6 bases, the J end lost 7 bases, and 7 bases lay between the germline ends. This CDR3 spans 12 amino acids. Per germline, CDR1 MDHEN and CDR2 SYDVKM. CDR3 DNA sequence: TGTGCCAGCAGCCTAGAAAATTCACCCCTCCACTTT. It yields the protein CASSLENSPLHF.

The genes are TRBV7-9 and TRBJ2-5; 9 bases are a match to TRBD1. V lost 6 bases and J lost 5; bases outside the gene matches: 10. CDR1 is SEHNR and CDR2 is FQNEAQ in the germline V gene (reference sequence). The CDR3 is made up of 15 amino acids. The CDR3 DNA follows: TGTGCCAGCAGTTCCGGACAGGGGCGTTTGGAGACCCAGTACTTC. Its translation: CASSSGQGRLETQYF.

The gene calls are TRBV19 and TRBJ1-3; D call uncertain. Trimming cost V 8 bases and J 0 bases, with 11 bases left between them. CDR1 is LNHDA and CDR2 is SQIVND in the germline V gene (reference sequence). The CDR3 is made up of 14 amino acids. CDR3 protein: CASRDGGSGNTIYF. Written as DNA, the CDR3 is TGTGCCAGTCGCGACGGAGGCTCTGGAAACACCATATATTTT. The full variable domain, in which reference TRBV19 and TRBJ1-3 provide the parts outside the CDR3, is DGGITQSPKYLFRKEGQNVTLSCEQNLNHDAMYWYRQDPGQGLRLIYYSQIVNDFQKGDIAEGYSVSREKKESFPLTVTSAQKNPTAFYLCASRDGGSGNTIYFGEGSWLTVV.

The J gene is TRBJ2-7, the V gene TRBV7-2; D assignment may be TRBD1 or TRBD2 (5 bases each). This CDR3 comprises 13 residues. Germline lookup yields CDR1 SGHTA and CDR2 FQGNSA. Trimming cost V 1 base and J 3 bases, with 7 bases left between them. Written as DNA, the CDR3 is TGTGCCAGCAGCTTAGGGGACCTCTACGAGCAGTACTTC. This codes for CASSLGDLYEQYF.

The chain has TRBV7-9 and TRBJ2-2; TRBD2 matches at 9 bases. J lost 4 bases, V lost 5 bases, and 8 bases had no gene match. The CDR3 length is 16 residues. The V gene's germline CDR1 is SEHNR and CDR2 FQNEAQ (reference sequence). The CDR3 DNA follows: TGTGCCAGCAGCCACAGCGGGGGGCCGGGCACCGGGGAGCTGTTTTTT. As protein: CASSHSGGPGTGELFF.

The V and J genes are TRBV5-6 and TRBJ2-2; either TRBD1 or TRBD2 may supply D (5 bases each). CDR1 SGHDT and CDR2 YYEEEE come from the germline V gene. V was trimmed by 0 bases and J by 6 bases, leaving 12 bases between them. This CDR3 region has 15 residues. The DNA of the CDR3 is TGTGCCAGCAGCTTGGCCGGGGCTAGCCCCGGGGAGCTGTTTTTT. This codes for CASSLAGASPGELFF.

The chain links TRBV7-2 to TRBJ1-1; tentative D call: TRBD1 (6 bases). V gave up 2 bases and J gave up 0 bases, with 7 bases separating them. The CDR3 spans 14 residues. Germline values: CDR1 SGHTA, CDR2 FQGNSA. CDR3 protein: CASSLSGVNTEAFF. The CDR3 DNA follows: TGTGCCAGCAGCTTATCAGGGGTGAACACTGAAGCTTTCTTT.

The table lists this clone with a count of one. The V gene is TRBV24-1, the J gene TRBJ2-1; the D is unclear. The germline V gene encodes CDR1 KGHDR and CDR2 SFDVKD. Trimming pared 4 bases from V and 7 bases from J, leaving 13 bases between. CDR3 size: 14 residues. The CDR3 bases are TGTGCCACCAGTGACCCGACCGCGTCAAATGAGCAGTTCTTC. Encoded protein: CATSDPTASNEQFF.

This chain uses TRBV28 with TRBJ2-1; 8 bases agree with TRBD1. The CDR3 covers 15 residues. With V trimmed by 4 bases and J by 3 bases, 5 bases remained unmatched. Germline lookup yields CDR1 MDHEN and CDR2 SYDVKM. CDR3 in DNA: TGTGCCAGCAGTTCGGACAGGGAGAGCTACAATGAGCAGTTCTTC. This sequence encodes CASSSDRESYNEQFF. Full variable domain (missing parts from reference TRBV28 and TRBJ2-1): DVKVTQSSRYLVKRTGEKVFLECVQDMDHENMFWYRQDPGLGLRLIYFSYDVKMKEKGDIPEGYSVSREKKERFSLILESASTNQTSMYLCASSSDRESYNEQFFGPGTRLTVL.

This chain uses TRBV12-3 or TRBV12-4 with TRBJ1-1; no reliable D call. The V and J ends lost 5 bases and 5 bases respectively, with 12 bases between them. This CDR3 contains 13 residues. The CDR3: CASSPSGRTEAFF. As DNA, the CDR3 is TGTGCCAGCAGTCCGTCGGGTAGGACTGAAGCTTTCTTT.